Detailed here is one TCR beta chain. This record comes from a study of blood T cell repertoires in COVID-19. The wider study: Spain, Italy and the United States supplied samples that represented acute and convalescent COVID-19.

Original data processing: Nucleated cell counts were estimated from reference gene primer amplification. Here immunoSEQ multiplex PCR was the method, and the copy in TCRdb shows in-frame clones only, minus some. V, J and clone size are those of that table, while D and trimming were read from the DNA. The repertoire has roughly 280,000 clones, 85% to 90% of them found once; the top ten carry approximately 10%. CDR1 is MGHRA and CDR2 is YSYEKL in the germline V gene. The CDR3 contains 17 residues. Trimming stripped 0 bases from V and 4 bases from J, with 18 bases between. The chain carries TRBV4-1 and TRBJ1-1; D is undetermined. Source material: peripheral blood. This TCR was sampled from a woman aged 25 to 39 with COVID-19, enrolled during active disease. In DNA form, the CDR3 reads TGCGCCAGCAGCCAAGACCGTTGGGCCGATTTGGCCACTGAAGCTTTCTTT. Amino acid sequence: CASSQDRWADLATEAFF.